The present TCR beta chain was sequenced within a study of blood T cell dynamics during melanoma immunotherapy. Overall study context: Metastatic melanoma patients received first-line pembrolizumab or nivolumab plus ipilimumab.

Regarding time point: pre-treatment baseline. Samples come from before therapy and from week 3 after the first blockade cycle. Disease control meant complete response, partial response or stable disease at 12 weeks. Germline CDR1 is SGHKS and CDR2 is YYEKEE (reference sequence). This CDR3 spans 16 amino acids. The germline V and J ends were trimmed by 4 bases and 0 bases, with 11 bases remaining between them. Libraries were prepared by immunoSEQ multiplex PCR; TCRdb keeps only in-frame clonotypes and omits some of them. The table has tens of thousands of clones, approximately 90% seen once. This chain links TRBV5-5 with TRBJ1-6; D unclear. This clonotype was sampled from a human donor with melanoma. Here the sequenced sample was blood, taken from a patient treated with checkpoint blockade. Here the CDR3 DNA reads TGTGCCAGCAGCCCCGAGCGAAGCTCCTATAATTCACCCCTCCACTTT. As protein: CASSPERSSYNSPLHF.